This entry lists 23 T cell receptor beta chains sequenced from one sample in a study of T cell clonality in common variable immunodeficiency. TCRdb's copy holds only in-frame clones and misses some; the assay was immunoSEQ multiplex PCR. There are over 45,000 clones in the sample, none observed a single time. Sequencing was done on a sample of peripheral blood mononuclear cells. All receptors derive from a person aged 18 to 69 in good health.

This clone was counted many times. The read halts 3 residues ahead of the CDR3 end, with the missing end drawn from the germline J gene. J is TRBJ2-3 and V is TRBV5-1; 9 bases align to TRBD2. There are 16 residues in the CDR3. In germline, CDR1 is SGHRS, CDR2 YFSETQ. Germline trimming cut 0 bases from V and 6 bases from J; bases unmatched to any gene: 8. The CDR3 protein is CASSLGRAGGPDTQYF. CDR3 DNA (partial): TGCGCCAGCAGCTTGGGGCGCGCGGGGGGGCCGGATACG. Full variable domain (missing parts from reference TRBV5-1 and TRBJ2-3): KAGVTQTPRYLIKTRGQQVTLSCSPISGHRSVSWYQQTPGQGLQFLFEYFSETQRNKGNFPGRFSGRQFSNSRSEMNVSTLELGDSALYLCASSLGRAGGPDTQYFGPGTRLTVL.

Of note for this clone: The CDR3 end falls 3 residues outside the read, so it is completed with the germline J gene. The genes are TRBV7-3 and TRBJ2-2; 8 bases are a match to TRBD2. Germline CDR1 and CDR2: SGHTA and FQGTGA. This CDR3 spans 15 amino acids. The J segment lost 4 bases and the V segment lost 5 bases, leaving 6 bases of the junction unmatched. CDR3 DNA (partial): TGTGCCAGCAGCCGAAGCGGGAGAGGCACCGGGGAG. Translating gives CASSRSGRGTGE. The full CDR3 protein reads CASSRSGRGTGELFF.

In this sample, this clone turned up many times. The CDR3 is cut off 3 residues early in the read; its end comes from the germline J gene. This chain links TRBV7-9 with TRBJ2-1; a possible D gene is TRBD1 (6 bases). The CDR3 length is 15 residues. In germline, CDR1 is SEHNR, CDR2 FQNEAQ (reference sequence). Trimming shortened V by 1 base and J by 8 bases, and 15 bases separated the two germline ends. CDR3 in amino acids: CASSLEGRGWDEQFF. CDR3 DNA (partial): TGTGCCAGCAGCTTAGAGGGCAGGGGATGGGATGAG.

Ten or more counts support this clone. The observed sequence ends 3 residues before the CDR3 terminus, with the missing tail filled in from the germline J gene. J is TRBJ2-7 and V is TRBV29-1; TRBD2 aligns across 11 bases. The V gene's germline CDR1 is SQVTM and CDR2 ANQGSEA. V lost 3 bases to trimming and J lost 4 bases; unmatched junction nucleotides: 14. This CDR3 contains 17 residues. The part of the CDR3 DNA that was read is TGCAGCGTTGATACTAGCGGGAGTGAGGACTCGGCGTACGAG. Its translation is CSVDTSGSEDSAYE. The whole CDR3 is CSVDTSGSEDSAYEQYF.

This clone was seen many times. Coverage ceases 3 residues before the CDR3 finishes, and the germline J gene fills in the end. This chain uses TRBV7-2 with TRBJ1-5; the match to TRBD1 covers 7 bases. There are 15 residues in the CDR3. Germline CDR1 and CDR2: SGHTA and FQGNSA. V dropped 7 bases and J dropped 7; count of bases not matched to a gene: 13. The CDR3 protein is CASTLGRGQGQPQHF. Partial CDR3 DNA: TGTGCCAGCACCCTGGGTAGGGGGCAAGGACAGCCC.

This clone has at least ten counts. The chain's CDR3 is CASSPGPPGEQETQYF. The DNA read from the CDR3 is TGTGCCAGCTCACCCGGTCCCCCGGGGGAACAAGAGACC. V is TRBV18 and J is TRBJ2-5; D possibly corresponds to TRBD2 (6 bases). The CDR3 end lies 3 residues beyond the end of the read and is filled in from the germline J gene. The V and J ends lost 3 bases and 2 bases respectively, with 16 bases between them. Looked up from germline, CDR1 is KGHSH and CDR2 is LQKENI. CDR3 length equals 16 residues.

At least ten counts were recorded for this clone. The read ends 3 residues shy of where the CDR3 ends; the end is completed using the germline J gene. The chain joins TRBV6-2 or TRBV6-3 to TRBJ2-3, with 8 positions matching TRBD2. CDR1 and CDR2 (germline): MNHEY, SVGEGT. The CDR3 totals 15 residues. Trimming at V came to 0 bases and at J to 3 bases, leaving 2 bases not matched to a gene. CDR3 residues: CASSYSPSGTDTQYF. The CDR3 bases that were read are TGTGCCAGCAGTTACTCTCCTAGCGGGACAGATACG.

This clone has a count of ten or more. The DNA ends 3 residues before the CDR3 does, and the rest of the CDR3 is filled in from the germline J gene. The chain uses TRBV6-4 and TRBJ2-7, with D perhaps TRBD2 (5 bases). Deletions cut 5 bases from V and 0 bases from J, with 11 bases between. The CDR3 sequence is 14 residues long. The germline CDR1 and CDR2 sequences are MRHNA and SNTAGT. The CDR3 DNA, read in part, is TGTGCCAGCAGTATAAGCGGTGACTCCTACGAG. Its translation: CASSISGDSYE. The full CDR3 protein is CASSISGDSYEQYF.

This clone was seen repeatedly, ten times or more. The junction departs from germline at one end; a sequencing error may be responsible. CDR3 bases read: TGCGCCAGCAGCCAAGATAGAGCGGGCCAGGGGGCTAGGGAGACC. This codes for CASSQDRAGQGARET. The complete CDR3 reads CASSQDRAGQGARETQYF. The genes are TRBV4-2 and TRBJ2-5, with 8 bases matching TRBD1. The read is 3 residues too short to cover the CDR3 end, so that end is filled in from the germline J gene. The CDR3 has 18 residues. Germline values: CDR1 LGHNA, CDR2 YNFKEQ.

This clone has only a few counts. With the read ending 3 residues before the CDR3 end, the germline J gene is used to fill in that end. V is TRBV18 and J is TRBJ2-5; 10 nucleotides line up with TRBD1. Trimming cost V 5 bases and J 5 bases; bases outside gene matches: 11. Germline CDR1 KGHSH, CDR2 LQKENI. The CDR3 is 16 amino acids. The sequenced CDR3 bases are TGTGCCAGCTCATTCCGGGACAGGGGAAGAGAGGAGACC. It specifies CASSFRDRGREET. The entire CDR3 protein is CASSFRDRGREETQYF.

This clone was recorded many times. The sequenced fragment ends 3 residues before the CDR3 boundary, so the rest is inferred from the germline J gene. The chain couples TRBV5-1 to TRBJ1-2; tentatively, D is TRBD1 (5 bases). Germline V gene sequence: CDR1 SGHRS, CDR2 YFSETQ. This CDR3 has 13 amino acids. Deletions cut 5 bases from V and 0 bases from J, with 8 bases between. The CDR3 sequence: CASRQGANYGYTF. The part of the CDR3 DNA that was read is TGCGCCAGCAGGCAGGGAGCTAACTATGGC.

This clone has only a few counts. The CDR3 DNA, read in part, is TGTGCCAGCACCTTTGGGGGCGCAGATACG. Amino acid sequence: CASTFGGADT. In full, the CDR3 reads CASTFGGADTQYF. The chain uses TRBV7-9 and TRBJ2-3; D may be TRBD1 (6 bases). The read is 3 residues too short to cover the CDR3 end, so that end is filled in from the germline J gene. The V end lost 7 bases, the J end lost 4 bases, and 12 bases lay between the germline ends. Germline V lookup: CDR1 SEHNR, CDR2 FQNEAQ (reference sequence). The CDR3 is 13 residues long.

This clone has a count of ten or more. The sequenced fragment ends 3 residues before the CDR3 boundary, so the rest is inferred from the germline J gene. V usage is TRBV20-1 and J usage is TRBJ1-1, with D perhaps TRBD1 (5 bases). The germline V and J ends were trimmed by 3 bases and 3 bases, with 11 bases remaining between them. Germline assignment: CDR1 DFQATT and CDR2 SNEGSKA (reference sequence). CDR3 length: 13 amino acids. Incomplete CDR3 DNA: TGCAGTGCTAGGCAGGGCGGGGACACTGAA. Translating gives CSARQGGDTE. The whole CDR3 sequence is CSARQGGDTEAFF.

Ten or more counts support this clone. CDR3 sequence: CASSMSGEGETQYF. Incomplete CDR3 DNA: TGTGCCAGTAGTATGTCCGGGGAAGGGGAGACC. V usage is TRBV19 and J usage is TRBJ2-5, with D possibly matching TRBD2 (5 bases). The read is 3 residues too short to cover the CDR3 end, so that end is filled in from the germline J gene. The V gene's germline CDR1 is LNHDA and CDR2 SQIVND (reference sequence). The CDR3 has 14 residues. Between the trimmed V and J ends, which lost 3 bases and 5 bases, there was a span of 13 bases.

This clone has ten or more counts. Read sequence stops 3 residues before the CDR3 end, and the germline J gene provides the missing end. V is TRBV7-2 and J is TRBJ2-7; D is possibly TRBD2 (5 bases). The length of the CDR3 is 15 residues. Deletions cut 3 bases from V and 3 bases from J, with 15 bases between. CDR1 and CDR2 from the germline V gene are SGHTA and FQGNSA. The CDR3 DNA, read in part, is TGTGCCAGCAGCTTCGTGGCTAGCCTGGACTACGAG. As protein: CASSFVASLDYE. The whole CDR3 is CASSFVASLDYEQYF.

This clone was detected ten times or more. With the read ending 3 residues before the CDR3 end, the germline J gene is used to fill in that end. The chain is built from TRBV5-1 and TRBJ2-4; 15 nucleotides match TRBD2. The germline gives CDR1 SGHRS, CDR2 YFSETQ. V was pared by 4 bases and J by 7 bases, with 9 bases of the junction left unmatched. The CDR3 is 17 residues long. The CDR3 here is CASSLGLAGGLGNIQYF. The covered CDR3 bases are TGCGCCAGCAGCCTCGGACTAGCGGGGGGGCTGGGGAACATT. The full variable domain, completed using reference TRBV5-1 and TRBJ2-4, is KAGVTQTPRYLIKTRGQQVTLSCSPISGHRSVSWYQQTPGQGLQFLFEYFSETQRNKGNFPGRFSGRQFSNSRSEMNVSTLELGDSALYLCASSLGLAGGLGNIQYFGAGTRLSVL.

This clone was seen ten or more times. The CDR3 protein is CSVGQGRDTEAFF. The CDR3 bases that were read are TGCAGCGTTGGACAGGGGAGGGACACTGAA. V is TRBV29-1 and J is TRBJ1-1; TRBD1 agrees at 8 bases. Read sequence stops 3 residues before the CDR3 end, and the germline J gene provides the missing end. Trimming at V came to 4 bases and at J to 3 bases, leaving 4 bases not matched to a gene. The CDR3 runs to 13 residues. The germline gives CDR1 SQVTM, CDR2 ANQGSEA. The full variable domain, rest sourced from reference TRBV29-1 and TRBJ1-1, is SAVISQKPSRDICQRGTSLTIQCQVDSQVTMMFWYRQQPGQSLTLIATANQGSEATYESGFVIDKFPISRPNLTFSTLTVSNMSPEDSSIYLCSVGQGRDTEAFFGQGTRLTVV.

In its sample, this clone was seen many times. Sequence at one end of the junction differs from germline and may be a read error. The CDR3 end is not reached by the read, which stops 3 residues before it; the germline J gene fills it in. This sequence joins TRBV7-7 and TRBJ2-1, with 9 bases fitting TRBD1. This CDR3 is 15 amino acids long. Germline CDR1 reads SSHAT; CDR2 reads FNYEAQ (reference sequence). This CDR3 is CASSSGTGTYNEQFF. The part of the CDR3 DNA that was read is TGTGCTAGCAGCTCCGGGACAGGGACCTACAATGAG.

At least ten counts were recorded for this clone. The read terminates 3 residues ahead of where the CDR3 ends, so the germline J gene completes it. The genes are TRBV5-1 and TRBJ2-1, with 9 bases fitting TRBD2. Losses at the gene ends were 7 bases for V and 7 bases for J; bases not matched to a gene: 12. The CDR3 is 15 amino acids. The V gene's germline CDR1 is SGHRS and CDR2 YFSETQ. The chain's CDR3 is CASGPTSGIGNEQFF. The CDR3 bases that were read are TGCGCCAGCGGACCGACTAGCGGAATTGGAAATGAG.

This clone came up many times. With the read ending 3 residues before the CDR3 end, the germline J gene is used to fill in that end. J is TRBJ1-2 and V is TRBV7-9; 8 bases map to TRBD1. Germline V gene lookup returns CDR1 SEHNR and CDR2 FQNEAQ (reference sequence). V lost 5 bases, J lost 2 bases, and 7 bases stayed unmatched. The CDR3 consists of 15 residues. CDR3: CASSPRDRPNYGYTF. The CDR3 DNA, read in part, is TGTGCCAGCAGCCCTCGGGACAGGCCGAACTATGGC.

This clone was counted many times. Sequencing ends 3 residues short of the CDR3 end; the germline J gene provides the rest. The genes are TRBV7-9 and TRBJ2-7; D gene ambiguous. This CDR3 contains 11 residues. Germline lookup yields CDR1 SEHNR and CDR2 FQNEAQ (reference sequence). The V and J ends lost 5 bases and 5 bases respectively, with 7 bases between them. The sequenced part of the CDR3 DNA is TGTGCCAGCAGCCTAAACGACGAG. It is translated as CASSLNDE. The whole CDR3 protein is CASSLNDEQYF. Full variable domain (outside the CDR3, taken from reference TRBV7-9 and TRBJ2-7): DTGVSQNPRHKITKRGQNVTFRCDPISEHNRLYWYRQTLGQGPEFLTYFQNEAQLEKSRLLSDRFSAERPKGSFSTLEIQRTEQGDSAMYLCASSLNDEQYFGPGTRLTVT.

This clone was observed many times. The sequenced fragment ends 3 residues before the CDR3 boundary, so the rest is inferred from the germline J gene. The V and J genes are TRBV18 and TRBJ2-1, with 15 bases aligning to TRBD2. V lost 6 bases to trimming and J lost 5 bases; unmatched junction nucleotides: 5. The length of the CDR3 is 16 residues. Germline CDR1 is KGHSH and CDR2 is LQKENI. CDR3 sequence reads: CASSPGLAGGDNEQFF. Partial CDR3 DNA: TGTGCCAGCTCCCCGGGACTAGCGGGAGGCGACAATGAG.

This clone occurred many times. The CDR3 region is CASSQRQGGNRYEQYF. The sequenced part of the CDR3 DNA is TGCGCCAGCAGCCAGCGACAGGGGGGGAACAGGTACGAG. V usage is TRBV4-1 and J usage is TRBJ2-7; TRBD1 agrees at 9 bases. The CDR3 goes on 3 residues after the read ends, and that part is filled in from the germline J gene. Germline V CDR1 and CDR2: MGHRA, YSYEKL. This CDR3 comprises 16 residues. The ends lost 3 bases at V and 4 bases at J; junction bases unmatched: 10.